The clone carrying this TCR beta chain was seen ten or more times. Its antigen is not known. The data were obtained in a study of T cells after yellow fever vaccination. Study-level information: SMART-Seq v4 Ultra Low Input served to prepare low-cell-number fractions.

Study results and caveats: Overall, a small share of clonotypes was seen in both CD4 and CD8 compartments. The presence of abundant clonotypes contaminating from the bulk population was possible in FACS-sorted repertoires.

Making TCR cDNA involved 5'RACE template switching, which added UMIs and a universal primer site. TCRdb re-called the 5' RACE reads with MiXCR, one entry per CDR3 protein. The repertoire holds 300,000 to 400,000 distinct CDR3 sequences, with approximately 12% as singletons. The V gene's germline CDR1 is SGHRS and CDR2 YFSETQ. Trimming took off 0 bases at V and 6 bases at J, with 13 bases between the two ends. The CDR3 is made up of 14 amino acids. The rearrangement joins TRBV5-1 to TRBJ2-7; D is possibly TRBD1 (6 bases). The sample consisted of CD4+ T cells sorted from PBMCs, taken 15 days after the yellow fever booster vaccination. The sequence derives from a man between 18 and 29 years old who received the YFV17D yellow fever vaccine. The CDR3 nucleotides read TGCGCCAGCAGCTTGGACAGGGAACTGAGCGAGCAGTACTTC. It codes for CASSLDRELSEQYF.